This TCR beta chain comes out of a study of blood T cells in healthy people across ages. Study findings and constraints: Greater diversity and more naive CD4+ cells were seen in long-lived donors than in aged donors.

The CDR3 extends over 17 amino acids. Trimming pared 1 base from V and 11 bases from J, leaving 26 bases between. CDR1 is SEHNR, CDR2 FQNEAQ, per germline (reference sequence). A word on this clonotype: The antigen is not known.

A second PCR, run for about 7 to 11 cycles, used a sample-barcoded 5' primer plus a J-beta primer mix. TCRdb independently ran MiXCR on the 5' RACE reads; one entry per CDR3 protein. The table shows about 580,000 distinct CDR3 sequences, with around 48% occurring only once. Sequenced input: blood. The chain joins TRBV7-9 to TRBJ1-1; D gene uncertain. This clonotype was sampled from a man older than 75 in good health. In DNA, the CDR3 is TGTGCCAGCAGCTTAGGTAGCATTAGACACGGCGGAGTGGGGGCTTTCTTT. Its translation: CASSLGSIRHGGVGAFF.